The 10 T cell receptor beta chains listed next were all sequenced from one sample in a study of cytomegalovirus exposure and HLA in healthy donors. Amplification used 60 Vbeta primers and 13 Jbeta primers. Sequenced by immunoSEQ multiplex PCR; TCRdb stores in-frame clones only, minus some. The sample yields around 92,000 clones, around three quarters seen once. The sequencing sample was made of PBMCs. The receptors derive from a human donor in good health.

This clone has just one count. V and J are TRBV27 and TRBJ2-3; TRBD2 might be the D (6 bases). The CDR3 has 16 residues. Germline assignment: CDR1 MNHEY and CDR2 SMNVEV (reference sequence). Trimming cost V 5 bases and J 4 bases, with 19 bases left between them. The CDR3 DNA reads TGTGCCAGCAGTCACAGACTAGAGGCCCTGGCAGATACGCAGTATTTT. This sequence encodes CASSHRLEALADTQYF.

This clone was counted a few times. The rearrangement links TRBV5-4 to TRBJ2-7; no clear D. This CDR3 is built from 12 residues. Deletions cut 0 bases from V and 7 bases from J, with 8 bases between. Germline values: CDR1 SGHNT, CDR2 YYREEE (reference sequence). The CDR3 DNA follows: TGTGCCAGCAGCTTGGAGGCGGAGGAGCAGTACTTC. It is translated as CASSLEAEEQYF. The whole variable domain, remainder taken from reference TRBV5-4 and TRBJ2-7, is ETGVTQSPTHLIKTRGQQVTLRCSSQSGHNTVSWYQQALGQGPQFIFQYYREEENGRGNFPPRFSGLQFPNYSSELNVNALELDDSALYLCASSLEAEEQYFGPGTRLTVT.

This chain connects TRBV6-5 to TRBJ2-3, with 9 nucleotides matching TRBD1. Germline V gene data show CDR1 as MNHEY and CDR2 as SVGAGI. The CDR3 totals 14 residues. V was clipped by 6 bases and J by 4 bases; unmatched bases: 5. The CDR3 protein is CASRHGQGPDTQYF. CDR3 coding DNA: TGTGCCAGCAGACACGGACAGGGGCCAGATACGCAGTATTTT.

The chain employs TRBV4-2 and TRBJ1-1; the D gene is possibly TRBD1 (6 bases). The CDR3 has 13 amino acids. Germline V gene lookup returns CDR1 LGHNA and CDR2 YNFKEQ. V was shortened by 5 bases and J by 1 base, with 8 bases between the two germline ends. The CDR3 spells CASSLDRNTEAFF. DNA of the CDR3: TGTGCCAGCAGCTTGGACAGGAACACTGAAGCTTTCTTT.

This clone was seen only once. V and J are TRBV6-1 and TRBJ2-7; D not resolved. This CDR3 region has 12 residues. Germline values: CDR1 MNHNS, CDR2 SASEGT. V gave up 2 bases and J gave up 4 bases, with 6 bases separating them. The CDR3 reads CASSETAYEQYF. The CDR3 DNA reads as TGTGCCAGCAGTGAAACTGCTTACGAGCAGTACTTC.

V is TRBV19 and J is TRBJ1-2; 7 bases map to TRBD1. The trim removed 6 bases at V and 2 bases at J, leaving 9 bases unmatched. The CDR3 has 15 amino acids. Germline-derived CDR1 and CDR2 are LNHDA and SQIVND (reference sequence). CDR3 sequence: CASRAEGASNYGYTF. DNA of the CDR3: TGTGCCAGTAGAGCCGAGGGGGCCTCAAACTATGGCTACACCTTC.

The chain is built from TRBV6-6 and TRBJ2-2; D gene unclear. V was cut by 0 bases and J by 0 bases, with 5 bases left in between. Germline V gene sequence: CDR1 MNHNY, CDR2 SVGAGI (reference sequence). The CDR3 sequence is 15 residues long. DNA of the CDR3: TGTGCCAGCAGTTACTCGTCTCCGAACACCGGGGAGCTGTTTTTT. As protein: CASSYSSPNTGELFF.

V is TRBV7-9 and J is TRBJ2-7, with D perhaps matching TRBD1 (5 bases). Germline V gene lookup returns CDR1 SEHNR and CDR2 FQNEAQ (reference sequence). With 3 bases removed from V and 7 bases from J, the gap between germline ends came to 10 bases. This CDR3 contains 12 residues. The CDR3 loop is CASSFQTAEQYF. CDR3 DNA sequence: TGTGCCAGCAGCTTCCAGACAGCTGAGCAGTACTTC.

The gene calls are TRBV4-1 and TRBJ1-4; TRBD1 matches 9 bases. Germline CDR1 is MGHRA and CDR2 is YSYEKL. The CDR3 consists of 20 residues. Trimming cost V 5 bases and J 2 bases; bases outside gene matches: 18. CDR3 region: CASSTRGGQGTSATNEKLFF. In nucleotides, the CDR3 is TGCGCCAGCAGCACTCGGGGGGGACAGGGAACATCTGCTACTAATGAAAAACTGTTTTTT.

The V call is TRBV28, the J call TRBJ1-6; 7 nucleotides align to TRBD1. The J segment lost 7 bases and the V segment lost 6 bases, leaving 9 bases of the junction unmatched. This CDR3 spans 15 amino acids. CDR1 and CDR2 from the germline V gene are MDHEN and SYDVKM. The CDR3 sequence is CASRVGDRDNSPLHF. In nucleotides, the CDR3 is TGTGCCAGCAGAGTAGGAGACAGGGACAATTCACCCCTCCACTTT.